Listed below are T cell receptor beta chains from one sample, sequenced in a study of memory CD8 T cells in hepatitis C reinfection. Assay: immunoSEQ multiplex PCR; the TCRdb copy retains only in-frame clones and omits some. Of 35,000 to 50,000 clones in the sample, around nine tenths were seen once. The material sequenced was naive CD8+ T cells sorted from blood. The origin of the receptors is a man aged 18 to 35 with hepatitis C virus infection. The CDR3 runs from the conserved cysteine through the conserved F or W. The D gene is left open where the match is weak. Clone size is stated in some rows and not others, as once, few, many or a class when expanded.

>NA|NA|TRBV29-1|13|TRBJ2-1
TGCAGCGTTGGAGTCACAGGGTTCAATGAGCAGTTCTTC
CSVGVTGFNEQFF
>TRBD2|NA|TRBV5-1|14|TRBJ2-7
TGCGCCAGCAGCCTGACTAGCGGGGGGTACGAGCAGTACTTC
CASSLTSGGYEQYF
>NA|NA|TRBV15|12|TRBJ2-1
TGTGCCACCAGCAGGAGGAACAATGAGCAGTTCTTC
CATSRRNNEQFF
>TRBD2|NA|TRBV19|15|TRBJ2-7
TGTGCCAGTAGTATAGGAGGCGGGGGAGTTGACGAGCAGTACTTC
CASSIGGGGVDEQYF
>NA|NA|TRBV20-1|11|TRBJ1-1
TGCAGTGCTGGACAGAACACTGAAGCTTTCTTT
CSAGQNTEAFF
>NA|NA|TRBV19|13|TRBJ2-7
TGTGCCAGTAGCGCGGGACAGTCCTACGAGCAGTACTTC
CASSAGQSYEQYF
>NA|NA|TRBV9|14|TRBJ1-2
TGTGCCAGCAGCTCCCCACGAGAGGGATATGGCTACACCTTC
CASSSPREGYGYTF
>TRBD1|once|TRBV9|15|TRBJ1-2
TGTGCCAGCAGCGTAGCGGGAGGGGGCGGCTATGGCTACACCTTC
CASSVAGGGGYGYTF
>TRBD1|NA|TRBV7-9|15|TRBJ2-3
TGTGCCAGCAGCTTAGCTAGGGGGCCTACAGATACGCAGTATTTT
CASSLARGPTDTQYF
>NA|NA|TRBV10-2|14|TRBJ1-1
TGCGCCAGCAGTGAGTCCAGGGGAAACACTGAAGCTTTCTTT
CASSESRGNTEAFF
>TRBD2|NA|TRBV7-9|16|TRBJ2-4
TGTGCCAGCAGCTCAGGCGCTGGGGGGGATGAAAACATTCAGTACTTC
CASSSGAGGDENIQYF
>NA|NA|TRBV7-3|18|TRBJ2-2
TGTGCCAGCAGCTTAAGTCCGCCAGTCGGGTCGAACACCGGGGAGCTGTTTTTT
CASSLSPPVGSNTGELFF
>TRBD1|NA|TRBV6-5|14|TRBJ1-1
TGTGCCAGCGGGACAGGGAAACGAAACACTGAAGCTTTCTTT
CASGTGKRNTEAFF
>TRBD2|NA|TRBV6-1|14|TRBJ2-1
TGTGCCAGCACCTCTAGCGGGAGCTACAATGAGCAGTTCTTC
CASTSSGSYNEQFF
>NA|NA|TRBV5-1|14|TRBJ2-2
TGCGCCAGCAGCTTGGATCAGTTCCCCGGGGAGCTGTTTTTT
CASSLDQFPGELFF
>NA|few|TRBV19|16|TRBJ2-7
TGTGCCAGTAGTATAGCAGGAGGGATGGTAGCCTACGAGCAGTACTTC
CASSIAGGMVAYEQYF
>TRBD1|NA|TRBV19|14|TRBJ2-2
TGTGCCAGTAGTATAGAGGGGACAGCCGGGGAGCTGTTTTTT
CASSIEGTAGELFF
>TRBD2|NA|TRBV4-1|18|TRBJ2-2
TGCGCCAGCAGCCAAGTGTCCAGCGGGGGGACGGACACCGGGGAGCTGTTTTTT
CASSQVSSGGTDTGELFF
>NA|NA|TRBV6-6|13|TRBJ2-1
TGTGCCAGCACTCCGAGCTCCTACAATGAGCAGTTCTTC
CASTPSSYNEQFF
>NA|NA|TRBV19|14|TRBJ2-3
TGTGCCAGTAGTATAGGCGCTAGAGCAGATACGCAGTATTTT
CASSIGARADTQYF
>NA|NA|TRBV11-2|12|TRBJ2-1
TGTGCCAGCAGCTTGGACAGCAATGAGCAGTTCTTC
CASSLDSNEQFF
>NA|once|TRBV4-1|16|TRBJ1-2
TGCGCCAGCAGCCCGACAGGACTCGGCGGTAACTATGGCTACACCTTC
CASSPTGLGGNYGYTF
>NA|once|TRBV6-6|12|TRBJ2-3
TGTGCCAGCAGTTACAGGGAGGATACGCAGTATTTT
CASSYREDTQYF
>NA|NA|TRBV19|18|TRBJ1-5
TGTGCCAGTACCCACGGGGGGTCGGGACTATATAGCAATCAGCCCCAGCATTTT
CASTHGGSGLYSNQPQHF
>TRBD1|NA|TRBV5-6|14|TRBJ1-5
TGTGCCAGCAGCCCCGGGACAGGGACTCAGCCCCAGCATTTT
CASSPGTGTQPQHF
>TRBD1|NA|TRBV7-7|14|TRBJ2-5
TGTGCCAGCAGCCCAGGACAGGGCCGGGAGACCCAGTACTTC
CASSPGQGRETQYF
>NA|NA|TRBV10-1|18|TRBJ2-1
TGCGCCAGCAGTGACCCACCGGTCGGGATCAGCTCCTACAATGAGCAGTTCTTC
CASSDPPVGISSYNEQFF
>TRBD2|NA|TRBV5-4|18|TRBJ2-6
TGTGCCAGCAGCCCCCCCCCGAGGACTAGCGGGAGGGAGACCGTCCTGACTTTC
CASSPPPRTSGRETVLTF
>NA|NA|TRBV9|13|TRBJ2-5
TGTGCCAGCAGCGTATCGGGTGCGGAGACCCAGTACTTC
CASSVSGAETQYF